Listed here are 24 T cell receptor beta chains from one sample, sequenced in a study of T cells in Graves' hyperthyroidism and ophthalmopathy. Amplification yielded TCR beta CDR3 regions, with RNA transcripts as the source. Using the HTBI primer set, a first-round RT-PCR was run on the TCR CDR3. TCRdb analysed the multiplex PCR reads with MiXCR anew, one entry per CDR3 protein. The repertoire includes a few hundred thousand distinct CDR3 sequences, 15% to 19% of them detected once, and around 7.3% sits in the top ten. Input material: blood. These receptors originate from a woman aged 25 to 39 with Graves' hyperthyroidism.

This clonotype was observed at least ten times. This chain links TRBV6-1 with TRBJ2-7, with TRBD2 as a possible D gene (5 bases). The germline V gene encodes CDR1 MNHNS and CDR2 SASEGT. V lost 7 bases to trimming and J lost 0 bases, with 7 bases between them. The CDR3 has 12 residues. The CDR3 region is CASIGSSYEQYF. The CDR3 nucleotides are TGTGCCAGCATTGGGAGCTCCTACGAGCAGTACTTC.

This clonotype appeared many times. The chain recombines TRBV5-1 with TRBJ2-1; TRBD2 aligns across 7 bases. CDR3 length: 16 residues. The ends lost 1 base at V and 0 bases at J; junction bases unmatched: 4. The germline gives CDR1 SGHRS, CDR2 YFSETQ. The CDR3 coding sequence is TGCGCCAGCAGCTTGTCGGGCGGGAGCTCCTACAATGAGCAGTTCTTC. Residues: CASSLSGGSSYNEQFF.

This clonotype was seen ten or more times. The CDR3 DNA reads TGCAGTGCTCCGGGTGGGGGAGGGCTGGGAGAGACCCAGTACTTC. It codes for CSAPGGGGLGETQYF. The rearrangement uses TRBV20-1 and TRBJ2-5; 7 nucleotides agree with TRBD2. Germline CDR1 reads DFQATT; CDR2 reads SNEGSKA (reference sequence). CDR3 length: 15 amino acids. Losses at the gene ends were 5 bases for V and 4 bases for J; bases not matched to a gene: 13.

In DNA form, the CDR3 reads TGCAGCGTGACCGGGACAGGGGGCAATGAGCAGTTCTTC. It specifies CSVTGTGGNEQFF. The gene calls are TRBV29-1 and TRBJ2-1; 11 bases agree with TRBD1. There are 13 residues in the CDR3. From germline, CDR1 is SQVTM and CDR2 ANQGSEA. The junction had 4 bases not matched to a gene; V was cut back by 6 bases and J by 6 bases.

This clonotype came up a few times. This chain joins TRBV6-1 and TRBJ2-2, with 8 bases fitting TRBD2. The CDR3 is 13 amino acids. The V gene's germline CDR1 is MNHNS and CDR2 SASEGT. Trimming at V came to 4 bases and at J to 8 bases, leaving 3 bases not matched to a gene. DNA of the CDR3: TGTGCCAGCAGTGCCGGGAGGGCAGGGGAGCTGTTTTTT. Translation: CASSAGRAGELFF.

This clonotype turned up a few times. The gene calls are TRBV4-1 and TRBJ2-2, with unresolved D. Trimming pared 0 bases from V and 4 bases from J, leaving 6 bases between. Per germline, CDR1 MGHRA and CDR2 YSYEKL. The CDR3 sequence is 14 residues long. The chain's CDR3 is CASSQDFTTGELFF. The CDR3 DNA follows: TGCGCCAGCAGCCAAGATTTCACCACCGGGGAGCTGTTTTTT.

This clonotype was recorded many times. The chain combines TRBV2 with TRBJ2-2; TRBD2 matches at 10 bases. The CDR3 runs 15 residues. From germline, CDR1 is SNHLY and CDR2 FYNNEI. Trimming took 6 bases from V and 1 from J; bases not matched to a gene: 2. The DNA for the CDR3 is TGTGCCAGCAGGAGCGGGAGGGTGAACACCGGGGAGCTGTTTTTT. Its protein is CASRSGRVNTGELFF.

This clonotype was counted ten times or more. The rearrangement joins TRBV7-9 to TRBJ2-2; a weak D match, TRBD2 (6 bases). CDR1 is SEHNR and CDR2 is FQNEAQ in the germline V gene (reference sequence). This CDR3 has 15 residues. V gave up 4 bases and J gave up 6 bases, with 15 bases separating them. The CDR3 sequence is CASSSATRLAGELFF. The CDR3 bases are TGTGCCAGCAGCTCCGCGACTAGACTCGCCGGGGAGCTGTTTTTT.

The chain recombines TRBV14 with TRBJ1-1; the D gene is possibly TRBD1 (5 bases). From germline, CDR1 is SGHDN and CDR2 FVKESK. Between the trimmed V and J ends, which lost 1 base and 4 bases, there was a span of 13 bases. The CDR3 spans 15 residues. In nucleotides, the CDR3 is TGTGCCAGCAGCCAAGTCCGGGGGTCTGGCACTGAAGCTTTCTTT. Translation: CASSQVRGSGTEAFF.

This clonotype showed up just a few times. The CDR3 nucleotides are TGCAGTGCTCCCGACAGTATGAGCTCTGAAGCTTTCTTT. The encoded protein is CSAPDSMSSEAFF. This rearrangement joins TRBV20-1 to TRBJ1-1; D might be TRBD1 (5 bases). Germline V CDR1 and CDR2: DFQATT, SNEGSKA (reference sequence). CDR3 size: 13 residues. The germline V and J ends were trimmed by 5 bases and 6 bases, with 16 bases remaining between them.

This clonotype was counted once. This CDR3 is missing its conserved last phenylalanine or tryptophan, likely due to a read error. This rearrangement joins TRBV7-6 to TRBJ1-1; the D is unclear. Between the trimmed V and J ends, which lost 4 bases and 2 bases, there was a span of 8 bases. Germline assignment: CDR1 SGHVS and CDR2 FNYEAQ. The CDR3 has 13 amino acids. CDR3 DNA sequence: TGTGCCAGCAGCTACGCAGGTAACACTGAAGCTTTCCTT. It codes for CASSYAGNTEAFL.

This clonotype was seen repeatedly, ten times or more. The chain employs TRBV7-3 and TRBJ2-3; unclear D gene. The CDR3 length is 14 residues. Trimming took off 2 bases at V and 1 base at J, with 7 bases between the two ends. Germline V gene data show CDR1 as SGHTA and CDR2 as FQGTGA. The CDR3 nucleotides read TGTGCCAGCAGCTTAGCGATGGGCACAGATACGCAGTATTTT. Its protein is CASSLAMGTDTQYF. The whole variable domain, remainder taken from reference TRBV7-3 and TRBJ2-3, is GAGVSQTPSNKVTEKGKYVELRCDPISGHTALYWYRQSLGQGPEFLIYFQGTGAADDSGLPNDRFFAVRPEGSVSTLKIQRTERGDSAVYLCASSLAMGTDTQYFGPGTRLTVL.

This clonotype appeared a few times. The chain joins TRBV5-6 to TRBJ2-3; weak D call: TRBD1 (5 bases). CDR1 and CDR2 from the germline V gene are SGHDT and YYEEEE. This CDR3 comprises 15 residues. The germline V and J ends were trimmed by 2 bases and 1 base, with 11 bases remaining between them. CDR3 loop: CASSLKGAGTDTQYF. The CDR3 DNA sequence: TGTGCCAGCAGCTTAAAAGGGGCTGGCACAGATACGCAGTATTTT. Together with reference TRBV5-6 and TRBJ2-3, the CDR3 gives the full variable domain: DAGVTQSPTHLIKTRGQQVTLRCSPKSGHDTVSWYQQALGQGPQFIFQYYEEEERQRGNFPDRFSGHQFPNYSSELNVNALLLGDSALYLCASSLKGAGTDTQYFGPGTRLTVL.

This clonotype was recorded at least ten times. With a much larger clone just one base away, this may be a read error. The V call is TRBV20-1, the J call TRBJ2-7, with 8 bases lining up with TRBD2. V gave up 6 bases and J gave up 5 bases; unmatched junction bases: 12. CDR1 DFQATT and CDR2 SNEGSKA come from the germline V gene (reference sequence). This CDR3 comprises 14 residues. CDR3 sequence reads: CSAMAGGFGDEQYF. CDR3 coding DNA: TGCAGTGCGATGGCGGGAGGCTTTGGGGACGAGCAGTACTTC.

Remarks on this clonotype: A much larger clone lies a single base off, so this may be a read error. This chain uses TRBV6-5 with TRBJ2-1; D possibly corresponds to TRBD2 (5 bases). Germline CDR1 MNHEY, CDR2 SVGAGI. The length of the CDR3 is 13 residues. The CDR3 spells CASSYGSGNGQFF. CDR3 nucleotides: TGTGCCAGCAGTTACGGGAGTGGTAATGGGCAGTTCTTC.

With respect to this clonotype: Since a much larger clone is just one base distant, this may be a read error. V is TRBV10-3 and J is TRBJ2-1; TRBD2 aligns across 10 bases. The ends lost 6 bases at V and 5 bases at J; junction bases unmatched: 4. Per germline, CDR1 ENHRY and CDR2 SYGVKD. The CDR3 runs to 14 residues. Written as DNA, the CDR3 is TGTGCCATCAGCTTCGGGACTAGCGACAATGAGCAGTTCTTC. Amino acids: CAISFGTSDNEQFF.

The gene calls are TRBV29-1 and TRBJ2-7, with 9 nucleotides matching TRBD2. Unmatched junction bases numbered 11, after V lost 5 bases and J lost 0 bases. The length of the CDR3 is 16 residues. Per the germline V gene, CDR1 is SQVTM and CDR2 is ANQGSEA. The CDR3 spells CSVRGLASKSSYEQYF. DNA of the CDR3: TGCAGCGTTAGAGGACTAGCGAGTAAGAGCTCCTACGAGCAGTACTTC.

The chain joins TRBV20-1 to TRBJ1-5, with a possible D match to TRBD1 (6 bases). Germline lookup yields CDR1 DFQATT and CDR2 SNEGSKA (reference sequence). The V and J ends lost 5 bases and 9 bases respectively, with 14 bases between them. The CDR3 totals 12 residues. The CDR3 region has the DNA TGCAGTGCTTACAGGGCCGGGGCGCCCCAGCATTTT. Translating it yields CSAYRAGAPQHF.

This clonotype was counted ten times or more. The chain couples TRBV30 to TRBJ2-7; 10 bases match TRBD2. Unmatched junction bases numbered 6, after V lost 2 bases and J lost 2 bases. The CDR3 extends over 15 amino acids. Germline CDR1 GTSNPN, CDR2 SVGIG (reference sequence). The CDR3 is CAWSPTSGAAYEQYF. The CDR3 DNA follows: TGTGCCTGGAGTCCTACTAGCGGGGCCGCCTACGAGCAGTACTTC. Variable domain in full (rest from reference TRBV30 and TRBJ2-7): SQTIHQWPATLVQPVGSPLSLECTVEGTSNPNLYWYRQAAGRGLQLLFYSVGIGQISSEVPQNLSASRPQDRQFILSSKKLLLSDSGFYLCAWSPTSGAAYEQYFGPGTRLTVT.

J is TRBJ1-2 and V is TRBV2, with TRBD1 matching 8 bases. Germline CDR1 reads SNHLY; CDR2 reads FYNNEI. V gave up 6 bases and J gave up 0 bases; unmatched junction bases: 6. CDR3 length: 15 residues. The CDR3 bases are TGTGCCAGCAGGGACAGGGTCCTGGCTAACTATGGCTACACCTTC. Its translation: CASRDRVLANYGYTF.

V is TRBV28 and J is TRBJ2-2, with D perhaps TRBD2 (5 bases). This CDR3 is 14 amino acids long. From germline, CDR1 is MDHEN and CDR2 SYDVKM. Trimming shortened V by 8 bases and J by 4 bases, and 14 bases separated the two germline ends. Here the CDR3 reads CASRREGRTGELFF. In DNA form, the CDR3 reads TGTGCCAGCCGACGAGAGGGTCGCACCGGGGAGCTGTTTTTT.

In regard to this clonotype: An end of the junction differs from the germline gene, which may be a read error. The chain has TRBV7-2 and TRBJ1-1, with D possibly matching TRBD1 (6 bases). The CDR3 is 19 amino acids. CDR1 SGHTA and CDR2 FQGNSA come from the germline V gene. The DNA of the CDR3 is TGTGCCAGCAGCTCGGGGACATTGTTTTTCAAGGCGATGAACACTGAAACTTTCTTT. Protein product: CASSSGTLFFKAMNTETFF. Complete variable domain (other parts from reference TRBV7-2 and TRBJ1-1): GAGVSQSPSNKVTEKGKDVELRCDPISGHTALYWYRQSLGQGLEFLIYFQGNSAPDKSGLPSDRFSAERTGGSVSTLTIQRTQQEDSAVYLCASSSGTLFFKAMNTETFFGQGTRLTVV.

The gene calls are TRBV11-2 and TRBJ2-2, with D possibly being TRBD2 (5 bases). The CDR3 is made up of 12 amino acids. Trimming pared 11 bases from V and 3 bases from J, leaving 10 bases between. The germline V gene has CDR1 SGHAT and CDR2 FQNNGV. The DNA of the CDR3 is TGTGCCGGGAGTCGGTACACCGGGGAGCTGTTTTTT. Translated: CAGSRYTGELFF.

J is TRBJ2-4 and V is TRBV9, with 7 bases matching TRBD1. The CDR3 is 16 residues long. The J segment lost 0 bases and the V segment lost 3 bases, leaving 6 bases of the junction unmatched. Germline V gives CDR1 SGDLS, CDR2 YYNGEE. In nucleotides, the CDR3 is TGTGCCAGCAGCGCCCGGGACAGCCTAGCCAAAAACATTCAGTACTTC. It yields the protein CASSARDSLAKNIQYF.